This TCR beta chain was sequenced for a study of shared clonotypes between healthy human individuals. This clone was seen once. Only in-frame clones appear in the TCRdb table, and some are missing; sequencing was by immunoSEQ multiplex PCR. The data hold approximately 1.1 million clones, with 75% to 85% observed a single time. The ends were cut back, 4 bases at V and 0 bases at J, with 13 bases in the middle. The CDR3 sequence is 16 residues long. Germline V gene sequence: CDR1 MDHEN, CDR2 SYDVKM. The TCR was taken from a man between 18 and 29 years old in good health. Some clones in this sample may be carry-over from other donors' samples. J is TRBJ1-3 and V is TRBV28, with a weak D call TRBD1 (6 bases). What was sequenced was memory CD4+ T cells from PBMCs. This sample's subset: CD45RA-negative fraction. Here the CDR3 reads CASSSGGATSGNTIYF. The DNA of the CDR3 is TGTGCCAGCAGTTCTGGGGGCGCGACCTCTGGAAACACCATATATTTT.